A single sample gave rise to the 2 T cell receptor beta chains below, sequenced in a study of blood T cell repertoires in COVID-19. Produced via immunoSEQ multiplex PCR; TCRdb's table is partial and in-frame only. The data contain about 76,000 clones, approximately 88% of them singletons. What was sequenced was peripheral blood. The source of these receptors is a man aged 25 to 40 with acute or convalescent COVID-19.

V is TRBV4-1 and J is TRBJ2-1; maybe TRBD2 (5 bases). Germline CDR1 MGHRA, CDR2 YSYEKL. Trimming took 4 bases from V and 0 from J, leaving 13 bases between them. The CDR3 has 16 residues. The CDR3 DNA is TGCGCCAGCAGCCCGGTGGGAGCGAGCTCCTACAATGAGCAGTTCTTC. Encoded protein: CASSPVGASSYNEQFF.

The chain is built from TRBV19 and TRBJ1-2; 7 positions match TRBD1. Germline CDR1 and CDR2: LNHDA and SQIVND (reference sequence). V gave up 7 bases and J gave up 6 bases; unmatched junction bases: 11. The CDR3 length is 14 residues. The CDR3 DNA reads as TGTGCCAGTACAACAGGGGAGGATTCCGATGGCTACACCTTC. This sequence encodes CASTTGEDSDGYTF.